This T cell receptor (beta chain) was recovered during a study of T-cell memory formation after mild COVID-19. In regard to this clonotype: The antigen remains unidentified.

Study findings and constraints: Several responding clones turned up in pre-infection memory, indicating that cross-reactive memory may have taken part. Second-wave clones peaking on day 37 lacked confirmed SARS-CoV-2 specificity.

Barcoded TCR alpha and TCR beta cDNA libraries with UMIs came from 5'RACE using constant-segment primers. TCRdb re-called the 5' RACE reads through MiXCR, storing one row per CDR3 protein. The sample has roughly 120,000 distinct CDR3 sequences, 22% seen once. The ends were cut back, 0 bases at V and 5 bases at J, with 11 bases in the middle. Germline V gene sequence: CDR1 SGHTA, CDR2 FQGNSA. The CDR3 is 15 amino acids. This TCR was sampled from a man aged 18 to 29 who had mild COVID-19 (a few samples of this study predate the infection). Cell type and time point are not known. This rearrangement joins TRBV7-2 to TRBJ2-1; D is perhaps TRBD1 or TRBD2 (5 bases each). The specimen sequenced was PBMCs or a T cell subset sorted from them (not recorded which). This chain's CDR3 is CASSLARGRHNEQFF. The CDR3 nucleotides are TGTGCCAGCAGCTTAGCGAGGGGACGCCACAATGAGCAGTTCTTC.